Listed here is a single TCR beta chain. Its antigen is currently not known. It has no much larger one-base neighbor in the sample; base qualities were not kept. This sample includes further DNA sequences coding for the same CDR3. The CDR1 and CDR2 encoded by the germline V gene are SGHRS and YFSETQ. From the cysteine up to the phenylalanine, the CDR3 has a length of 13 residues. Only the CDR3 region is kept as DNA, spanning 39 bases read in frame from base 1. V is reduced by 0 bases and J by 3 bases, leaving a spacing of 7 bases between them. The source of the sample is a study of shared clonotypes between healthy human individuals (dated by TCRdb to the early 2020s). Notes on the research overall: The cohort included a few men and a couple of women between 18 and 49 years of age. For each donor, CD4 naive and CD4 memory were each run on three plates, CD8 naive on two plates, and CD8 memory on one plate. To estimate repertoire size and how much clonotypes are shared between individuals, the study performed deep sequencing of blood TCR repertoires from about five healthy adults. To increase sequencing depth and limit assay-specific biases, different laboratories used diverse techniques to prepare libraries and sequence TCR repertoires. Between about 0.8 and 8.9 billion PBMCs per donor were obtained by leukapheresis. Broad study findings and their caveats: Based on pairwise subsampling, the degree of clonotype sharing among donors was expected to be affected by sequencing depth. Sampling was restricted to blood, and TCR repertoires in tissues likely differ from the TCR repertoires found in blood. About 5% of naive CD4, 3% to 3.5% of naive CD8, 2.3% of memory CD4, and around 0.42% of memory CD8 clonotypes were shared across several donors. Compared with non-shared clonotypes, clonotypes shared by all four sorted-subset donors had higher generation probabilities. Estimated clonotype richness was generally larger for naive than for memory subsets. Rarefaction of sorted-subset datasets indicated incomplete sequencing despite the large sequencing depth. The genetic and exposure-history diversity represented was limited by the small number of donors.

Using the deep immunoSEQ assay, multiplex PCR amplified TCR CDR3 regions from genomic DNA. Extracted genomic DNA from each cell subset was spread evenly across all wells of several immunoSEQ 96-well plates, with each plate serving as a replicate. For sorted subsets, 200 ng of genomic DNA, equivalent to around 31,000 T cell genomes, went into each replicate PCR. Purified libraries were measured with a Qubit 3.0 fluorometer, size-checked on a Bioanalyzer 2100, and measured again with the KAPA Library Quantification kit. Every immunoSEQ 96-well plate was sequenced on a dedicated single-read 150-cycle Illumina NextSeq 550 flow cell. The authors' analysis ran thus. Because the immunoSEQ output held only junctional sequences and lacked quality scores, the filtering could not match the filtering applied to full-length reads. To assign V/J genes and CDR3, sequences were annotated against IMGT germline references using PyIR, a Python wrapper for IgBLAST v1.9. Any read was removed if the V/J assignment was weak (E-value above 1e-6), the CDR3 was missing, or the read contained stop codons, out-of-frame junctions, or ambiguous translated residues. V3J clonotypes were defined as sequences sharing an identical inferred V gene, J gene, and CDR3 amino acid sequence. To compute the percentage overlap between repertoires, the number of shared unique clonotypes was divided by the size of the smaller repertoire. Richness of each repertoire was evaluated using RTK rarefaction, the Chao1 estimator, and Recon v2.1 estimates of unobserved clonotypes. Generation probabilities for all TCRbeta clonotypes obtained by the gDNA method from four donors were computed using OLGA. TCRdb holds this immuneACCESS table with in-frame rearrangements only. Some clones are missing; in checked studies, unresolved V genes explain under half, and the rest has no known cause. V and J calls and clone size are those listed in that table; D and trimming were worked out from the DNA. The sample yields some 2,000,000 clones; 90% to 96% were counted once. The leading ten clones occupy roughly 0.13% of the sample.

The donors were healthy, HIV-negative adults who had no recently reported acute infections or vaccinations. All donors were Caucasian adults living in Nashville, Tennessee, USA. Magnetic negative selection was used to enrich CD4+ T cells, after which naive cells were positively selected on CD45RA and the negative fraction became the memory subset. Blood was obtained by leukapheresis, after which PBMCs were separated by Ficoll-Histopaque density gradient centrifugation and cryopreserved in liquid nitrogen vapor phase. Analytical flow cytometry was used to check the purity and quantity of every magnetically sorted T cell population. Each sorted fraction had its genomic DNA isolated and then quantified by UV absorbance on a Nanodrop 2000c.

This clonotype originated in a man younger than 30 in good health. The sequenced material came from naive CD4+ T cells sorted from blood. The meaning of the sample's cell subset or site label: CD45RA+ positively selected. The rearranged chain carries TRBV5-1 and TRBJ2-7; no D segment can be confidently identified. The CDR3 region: CASSLEGYYEQYF. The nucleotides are TGCGCCAGCAGCTTGGAAGGGTACTACGAGCAGTACTTC. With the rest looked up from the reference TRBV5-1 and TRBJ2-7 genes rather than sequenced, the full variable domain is KAGVTQTPRYLIKTRGQQVTLSCSPISGHRSVSWYQQTPGQGLQFLFEYFSETQRNKGNFPGRFSGRQFSNSRSEMNVSTLELGDSALYLCASSLEGYYEQYFGPGTRLTVT.